One and the same sample provided the 31 T cell receptor beta chains below, sequenced in a study of identical twins (dated by TCRdb to the mid-2010s). The protocol used for the library was 5' RACE. Instrument on record: Illumina HiSeq 2000. TCRdb trimmed public reads at Q25 via fastp, called clones via MiXCR and kept in-frame beta chains. Merged by CDR3 protein, the rows form single entries marked with the most common genes and DNA. The sample has about 530,000 distinct CDR3 sequences on record, 15% of them singletons. The top ten clonotypes cover 0.44% of the sample. The same specimen was also included in a second study, on yellow fever vaccine responses in identical twins.

Sequencing input: CD4+ T cells sorted from blood. All receptors come from a woman aged 18-29 years in good health.

The chain uses TRBV3-1 and TRBJ1-2, with D perhaps matching TRBD1 (5 bases). CDR3 length: 13 amino acids. V shed 3 bases and J shed 8 bases, with 13 bases lying between them. CDR1 is LGHDT and CDR2 is YNNKEL in the germline V gene (reference sequence). The DNA of the CDR3 is TGTGCCAGCAGCCAGGGACCGTTGGGGGGCTACACCTTC. This encodes CASSQGPLGGYTF.

There are a few counts of this clonotype. The chain has TRBV2 and TRBJ2-7; 11 nucleotides align to TRBD2. The germline CDR1 and CDR2 sequences are SNHLY and FYNNEI. This CDR3 is 15 amino acids long. The trim removed 4 bases at V and 2 bases at J, leaving 4 bases unmatched. CDR3 sequence (DNA): TGTGCCAGCAGTGCCGGGACTAGCGGTACCTACGAGCAGTACTTC. It yields the protein CASSAGTSGTYEQYF.

V usage is TRBV20-1 and J usage is TRBJ2-5; no clear D gene. Germline values: CDR1 DFQATT, CDR2 SNEGSKA (reference sequence). Trimming took off 3 bases at V and 7 bases at J, with 15 bases between the two ends. This CDR3 has 13 residues. CDR3 DNA sequence: TGCAGTGCTAGGCAGACATTTCCTCCGACCCAGTACTTC. It encodes CSARQTFPPTQYF.

The chain employs TRBV20-1 and TRBJ1-1; 7 bases align to TRBD1. The length of the CDR3 is 15 residues. Trimming at V came to 6 bases and at J to 0 bases, leaving 10 bases not matched to a gene. Germline-derived CDR1 and CDR2 are DFQATT and SNEGSKA (reference sequence). CDR3 DNA: TGCAGTGCGACGACGACCGGGACAGTGAACACTGAAGCTTTCTTT. Its translation: CSATTTGTVNTEAFF.

Many counts were recorded for this clonotype. The chain carries TRBV6-1 and TRBJ2-2, with D unclear. From germline, CDR1 is MNHNS and CDR2 SASEGT. The V end lost 6 bases, the J end lost 7 bases, and 15 bases lay between the germline ends. The CDR3 extends over 14 amino acids. The CDR3 coding sequence is TGTGCCAGCAGCCACAGCTCTCAGGTCGGGGAGCTGTTTTTT. This translates into CASSHSSQVGELFF.

This chain connects TRBV7-9 to TRBJ2-1, with TRBD2 as a possible D gene (6 bases). Trimming removed 1 base from V and 9 bases from J, with 22 bases in between. Germline V gives CDR1 SEHNR, CDR2 FQNEAQ (reference sequence). There are 17 residues in the CDR3. CDR3 protein: CASSLESSGRGTGEQFF. The CDR3 DNA follows: TGTGCCAGCAGCTTAGAAAGTAGCGGCCGGGGCACGGGTGAGCAGTTCTTC.

The chain recombines TRBV19 with TRBJ1-1, with D uncertain. Germline V gene data show CDR1 as LNHDA and CDR2 as SQIVND (reference sequence). V lost 7 bases, J lost 7 bases, and 10 bases lay in between. The CDR3 is made up of 11 amino acids. The CDR3 DNA reads as TGTGCCAGTATGGTACAGAATGAAGCTTTCTTT. Translated: CASMVQNEAFF.

This clonotype was recorded a few times. The genes are TRBV28 and TRBJ2-1, with D tentatively TRBD2 (6 bases). From germline, CDR1 is MDHEN and CDR2 SYDVKM. CDR3 size: 15 residues. Trimming took 1 base from V and 8 from J, leaving 15 bases between them. The CDR3 is CASSLYSAGKDEQFF. In DNA, the CDR3 is TGTGCCAGCAGTTTATACTCGGCGGGGAAGGATGAGCAGTTCTTC.

V gene TRBV12-3 or TRBV12-4 combines with J gene TRBJ2-1; 10 bases are shared with TRBD1. V shed 6 bases and J 9 bases; nucleotides not matched to a gene: 17. This CDR3 has 17 amino acids. CDR3 loop: CASRPPTGGILGGEQFF. CDR3 sequence (DNA): TGTGCCAGCAGACCCCCGACAGGGGGCATTTTAGGGGGTGAGCAGTTCTTC.

This clonotype was picked up a small number of times. The chain combines TRBV24-1 with TRBJ2-1, with TRBD2 as a possible D gene (6 bases). V was pared by 2 bases and J by 6 bases, with 16 bases between. The germline V gene encodes CDR1 KGHDR and CDR2 SFDVKD. The CDR3 spans 16 residues. The CDR3 loop is CATSDWIGTGSNEQFF. CDR3 sequence (DNA): TGTGCCACCAGTGATTGGATCGGGACTGGGTCCAATGAGCAGTTCTTC.

This clonotype showed up just a few times. The chain recombines TRBV29-1 with TRBJ2-2; 11 bases are a match to TRBD2. J lost 2 bases, V lost 6 bases, and 5 bases had no gene match. CDR1 and CDR2 from the germline V gene are SQVTM and ANQGSEA. This CDR3 has 15 amino acids. CDR3 bases: TGCAGCGTCGCCGGGACTAGCGGCAACACCGGGGAGCTGTTTTTT. Protein sequence: CSVAGTSGNTGELFF.

The chain uses TRBV5-1 and TRBJ2-3; 12 bases fit TRBD2. With V trimmed by 4 bases and J by 1 base, 4 bases remained unmatched. Germline CDR1 and CDR2: SGHRS and YFSETQ. There are 16 residues in the CDR3. This CDR3 is CASSDRTSGGTDTQYF. The CDR3 DNA follows: TGCGCCAGCAGCGACCGGACTAGCGGGGGCACAGATACGCAGTATTTT.

This rearrangement joins TRBV28 to TRBJ1-5; the match to TRBD1 covers 7 bases. Germline V gene sequence: CDR1 MDHEN, CDR2 SYDVKM. Trimming took 6 bases from V and 3 from J; bases not matched to a gene: 5. The length of the CDR3 is 14 residues. CDR3 region: CASRGTADNQPQHF. Written as DNA, the CDR3 is TGTGCCAGCAGGGGGACAGCGGACAATCAGCCCCAGCATTTT.

This clonotype was counted at least ten times. V gene TRBV12-3 or TRBV12-4 combines with J gene TRBJ1-1; D unclear. This CDR3 comprises 14 residues. The V and J ends lost 0 bases and 2 bases respectively, with 7 bases between them. The CDR3: CASSLAGSNTEAFF. CDR3 bases: TGTGCCAGCAGTTTAGCAGGGTCTAACACTGAAGCTTTCTTT.

This clonotype was observed a few times. J is TRBJ1-1 and V is TRBV5-1; 9 nucleotides align to TRBD1. Trimming cost V 0 bases and J 7 bases; bases outside gene matches: 4. This CDR3 has 14 residues. Germline V gives CDR1 SGHRS, CDR2 YFSETQ. In DNA form, the CDR3 reads TGCGCCAGCAGCTTGGGACAGGGGGTGGGTGAAGCTTTCTTT. Amino acids: CASSLGQGVGEAFF.

This chain joins TRBV29-1 and TRBJ1-1; a weak D match, TRBD1 (5 bases). The CDR3 loop spans 14 amino acids. Trimming shortened V by 2 bases and J by 1 base, and 11 bases separated the two germline ends. The germline V gene encodes CDR1 SQVTM and CDR2 ANQGSEA. The CDR3: CSVELRGQNTEAFF. The DNA for the CDR3 is TGCAGCGTTGAACTCCGGGGCCAGAACACTGAAGCTTTCTTT.

The sample holds a few counts of this clonotype. The CDR3 sequence: CASSALRDTRSHGELFF. The DNA of the CDR3 is TGCGCCAGCAGCGCTCTCCGGGACACCCGGAGTCACGGGGAGCTGTTTTTT. The J gene is TRBJ2-2, the V gene TRBV4-1, with D perhaps TRBD1 (6 bases). This CDR3 comprises 17 residues. V lost 5 bases to trimming and J lost 7 bases, with 23 bases between them. The germline CDR1 and CDR2 sequences are MGHRA and YSYEKL.

The genes are TRBV7-6 and TRBJ2-1; 7 bases align to TRBD2. CDR3 size: 14 residues. The junction had 8 bases not matched to a gene; V was cut back by 3 bases and J by 9 bases. Germline assignment: CDR1 SGHVS and CDR2 FNYEAQ. DNA for the CDR3: TGTGCCAGCAGCTTGGGGGGAGGGTTGGGTGAGCAGTTCTTC. Amino acids: CASSLGGGLGEQFF.

The chain links TRBV7-2 to TRBJ2-1; 8 bases agree with TRBD2. V dropped 10 bases and J dropped 7; count of bases not matched to a gene: 15. The CDR3 runs to 15 residues. Germline V gives CDR1 SGHTA, CDR2 FQGNSA. The CDR3 loop reads CATTPQPLAGNEQFF. The CDR3, as DNA: TGTGCCACCACACCACAGCCATTAGCGGGGAATGAGCAGTTCTTC.

This clonotype has at least ten counts. This chain links TRBV3-1 with TRBJ2-4; D gene uncertain. CDR1 and CDR2 from the germline V gene are LGHDT and YNNKEL (reference sequence). Trimming cost V 1 base and J 0 bases, with 10 bases left between them. The CDR3 runs to 16 residues. The CDR3 is CASSQGGRLAKNIQYF. The CDR3 bases are TGTGCCAGCAGCCAAGGGGGAAGACTAGCCAAAAACATTCAGTACTTC.

The chain recombines TRBV3-1 with TRBJ2-7, with D maybe TRBD2 (5 bases). Trimming cost V 5 bases and J 0 bases, with 14 bases left between them. Germline CDR1 is LGHDT and CDR2 is YNNKEL (reference sequence). The length of the CDR3 is 15 residues. CDR3 sequence: CASSYARGSSYEQYF. CDR3 bases: TGTGCCAGCAGCTACGCCCGGGGATCCTCCTACGAGCAGTACTTC.

This clonotype was picked up many times. V and J are TRBV10-3 and TRBJ2-1; the match to TRBD2 covers 8 bases. This CDR3 region has 15 residues. Trimming at V came to 4 bases and at J to 2 bases, leaving 4 bases not matched to a gene. The V gene's germline CDR1 is ENHRY and CDR2 SYGVKD. This CDR3 reads CAISAGGNPYNEQFF. Here the CDR3 DNA reads TGTGCCATCAGTGCGGGGGGGAACCCCTACAATGAGCAGTTCTTC.

This clonotype occurred a few times. This sequence joins TRBV6-1 and TRBJ2-7; the D is unclear. CDR1 is MNHNS and CDR2 is SASEGT in the germline V gene. Trimming removed 3 bases from V and 4 bases from J, with 7 bases in between. The CDR3 loop spans 12 amino acids. The CDR3 DNA is TGTGCCAGCAGTGACTGGGGATACGAGCAGTACGTC. Amino acid sequence: CASSDWGYEQYV.

The chain has TRBV6-1 and TRBJ1-2; D ambiguous. The CDR3 is made up of 14 amino acids. V gave up 6 bases and J gave up 4 bases, with 15 bases separating them. In germline, CDR1 is MNHNS, CDR2 SASEGT. Here the CDR3 DNA reads TGTGCCAGCAGAGCCCGGGGAGAGGGCTATGGCTACACCTTC. Translation gives CASRARGEGYGYTF.

V and J are TRBV15 and TRBJ2-7; the D is unclear. Germline V CDR1 and CDR2: LNHNV, YYDKDF (reference sequence). V was shortened by 1 base and J by 3 bases, with 10 bases between the two germline ends. The CDR3 is 14 amino acids. In DNA, the CDR3 is TGTGCCACCAGCAGAGGAGGCCCAGGCTACGAGCAGTACTTC. Translating it yields CATSRGGPGYEQYF.

CDR3 sequence (DNA): TGTGCCAGTAGGTCAGGTCCGGGAGAGACCCAGTACTTC. It is translated as CASRSGPGETQYF. The chain recombines TRBV19 with TRBJ2-5, with D hard to call. CDR3 size: 13 residues. Looked up from germline, CDR1 is LNHDA and CDR2 is SQIVND (reference sequence). Deletions cut 6 bases from V and 4 bases from J, with 12 bases between.

In this sample, this clonotype turned up a few times. The CDR3 spells CAISESTGRPSGYTF. CDR3 coding DNA: TGTGCCATCAGTGAGTCGACAGGGCGCCCCTCTGGCTACACCTTC. This chain uses TRBV10-3 with TRBJ1-2; TRBD1 aligns across 7 bases. Germline V lookup: CDR1 ENHRY, CDR2 SYGVKD. The CDR3 consists of 15 residues. V was clipped by 0 bases and J by 7 bases; unmatched bases: 8.

This clonotype was observed a few times. The rearrangement joins TRBV6-1 to TRBJ2-7, with D perhaps given as TRBD1 or TRBD2 (6 bases each). This CDR3 contains 15 residues. The V end was cut by 5 bases, the J end by 4 bases, with 18 bases between. Germline V gene sequence: CDR1 MNHNS, CDR2 SASEGT. The CDR3, as DNA: TGTGCCAGCAGTCGGGGGACACGCGGTTCGTACGAGCAGTACGTC. It encodes CASSRGTRGSYEQYV.

The chain combines TRBV20-1 with TRBJ2-5; a possible D gene is TRBD1 (8 bases). V was trimmed by 6 bases and J by 7 bases, leaving 27 bases between them. The germline gives CDR1 DFQATT, CDR2 SNEGSKA (reference sequence). The CDR3 has 16 amino acids. The CDR3 nucleotides read TGCAGTGCAGGGGGGGACAGGATCTTTATTAAGAGGACCCAGTACTTC. This encodes CSAGGDRIFIKRTQYF.

This sequence joins TRBV6-1 and TRBJ2-7; TRBD2 might be the D (5 bases). This CDR3 has 14 residues. Looked up from germline, CDR1 is MNHNS and CDR2 is SASEGT. Trimming removed 6 bases at V and 1 base at J, with 13 bases between. CDR3 bases: TGTGCCAGCAGACCGGCGGGCAATTCCTACGAGCAGTACTTC. It specifies CASRPAGNSYEQYF.

The chain couples TRBV20-1 to TRBJ2-3, with 8 bases matching TRBD2. The CDR3 loop spans 13 amino acids. Per the germline V gene, CDR1 is DFQATT and CDR2 is SNEGSKA (reference sequence). J gave up 9 bases and V 0 bases, and 5 bases lay outside the gene matches. The CDR3 DNA sequence: TGCAGTGCTAGAGATGTATTAGCGGGGACGCAGTATTTT. Encoded protein: CSARDVLAGTQYF.